This is a list of T cell receptor beta chains from one sample in a study of identical twins. One entry per CDR3 protein, called by TCRdb with MiXCR from the 5' RACE reads. The sample has around 1.7 million distinct CDR3 sequences; around 33% are singletons. The sample consisted of cord blood. These receptors originate from a newborn girl in good health. The CDR3 runs from the conserved cysteine through the conserved F or W. The order of the fields is CDR3 protein, J gene, V gene, D gene, clone size. A D gene is named only where the DNA matches it firmly. Clone size is given for some rows only: seen once, a few or many times, or a class if the clone is expanded.

CASRVDRAGYGYTF TRBJ1-2 TRBV2 TRBD1 NA
CASSEWLQGNPYEQYF TRBJ2-7 TRBV6-1 NA few
CASSLDSYWRLAGLNEQFF TRBJ2-1 TRBV7-2 TRBD2 few
CASTKAGQGRRYTF TRBJ1-2 TRBV11-1 NA NA
CASSHELDRINGYTF TRBJ1-2 TRBV3-1 NA NA
CSMGSGDYNEQFF TRBJ2-1 TRBV29-1 TRBD2 NA
CASSLGGQASFNYGYTF TRBJ1-2 TRBV7-9 TRBD1 NA
CSARDGHREQYF TRBJ2-7 TRBV20-1 NA few
CASSLALAGGGETQYF TRBJ2-5 TRBV5-5 TRBD2 few
CASRPLAGKGETQYF TRBJ2-5 TRBV5-1 TRBD2 few
CASSQHRDWTGPHSGNTIYF TRBJ1-3 TRBV3-1 TRBD1 NA
CASSSSSPDEQFF TRBJ2-1 TRBV6-6 NA NA
CASSEAEPNYGYTF TRBJ1-2 TRBV6-1 NA few
CASSSGTGGTPNYGYTF TRBJ1-2 TRBV7-9 TRBD1 NA
CATSIYNEQFF TRBJ2-1 TRBV24-1 NA few
CASSHITSTNEQFF TRBJ2-1 TRBV28 NA NA
CASSWRVSLAGGPHVEQYF NA TRBV28 TRBD2 NA
CASSYSVGVVDTQYF TRBJ2-3 TRBV6-6 NA few
CSASPGRYGYTF TRBJ1-2 TRBV20-1 NA few
CASTSGGANYGYTF TRBJ1-2 TRBV7-9 NA few